This passage covers 24 T cell receptor beta chains from one sample sequenced in a study of radiotherapy plus CTLA-4 blockade in lung cancer. Repertoires were generated with immunoSEQ multiplex PCR, while TCRdb's copy carries only in-frame clones and drops some. The data show around 45,000 clones, over 60% seen once. The material sequenced was peripheral blood, taken from a patient treated with radiotherapy plus ipilimumab. These receptor sequences come from a human donor with non-small cell lung cancer who had a partial response to radiotherapy plus ipilimumab.

This chain joins TRBV19 and TRBJ2-5; D is possibly TRBD2 (5 bases). The ends were cut back, 0 bases at V and 6 bases at J, with 8 bases in the middle. Germline assignment: CDR1 LNHDA and CDR2 SQIVND (reference sequence). The CDR3 spans 13 residues. The CDR3 here is CASSIEPGKTQYF. The CDR3 DNA follows: TGTGCCAGTAGTATAGAACCCGGGAAGACCCAGTACTTC. Full variable domain (remainder filled in from reference TRBV19 and TRBJ2-5): DGGITQSPKYLFRKEGQNVTLSCEQNLNHDAMYWYRQDPGQGLRLIYYSQIVNDFQKGDIAEGYSVSREKKESFPLTVTSAQKNPTAFYLCASSIEPGKTQYFGPGTRLLVL.

The rearrangement uses TRBV5-4 and TRBJ2-1; perhaps TRBD2 as D (7 bases). Germline assignment: CDR1 SGHNT and CDR2 YYREEE (reference sequence). V was pared by 4 bases and J by 9 bases, with 14 bases between. The CDR3 is 13 amino acids. CDR3 sequence: CASSLKGGVEQFF. In DNA, the CDR3 is TGTGCCAGCAGCCTGAAGGGGGGGGTTGAGCAGTTCTTC.

This clone was observed a few times. The V gene is TRBV5-8, the J gene TRBJ1-5, with a weak D call TRBD1 (6 bases). There are 15 residues in the CDR3. Germline CDR1 reads SGHTS; CDR2 reads YDEGEE. V lost 4 bases and J 6 bases, leaving 17 bases between the germline ends. The CDR3 region has the DNA TGTGCCAGCAGCACCGGGACATCGGGGGGTCAGCCCCAGCATTTT. Encoded protein: CASSTGTSGGQPQHF.

The chain uses TRBV4-3 and TRBJ1-4; 9 nucleotides align to TRBD1. Trimming removed 0 bases from V and 6 bases from J; junction bases left unmatched: 5. The CDR3 is 16 residues long. The germline V gene has CDR1 LGHNA and CDR2 YSLEER. The CDR3 protein is CASSQDFGTGYEKLFF. In nucleotides, the CDR3 is TGCGCCAGCAGCCAAGATTTCGGGACAGGGTATGAAAAACTGTTTTTT.

This rearrangement joins TRBV7-2 to TRBJ2-7, with TRBD1 identical over 7 bases. The length of the CDR3 is 13 residues. V shed 4 bases, J shed 3 bases, and the junction held 3 bases outside the gene matches. Germline V gives CDR1 SGHTA, CDR2 FQGNSA. The CDR3 DNA sequence: TGTGCCAGCAGCTCCAACAGGGGCTACGAGCAGTACTTC. This gives the protein CASSSNRGYEQYF.

This clone was seen only a few times. The chain recombines TRBV18 with TRBJ1-2; D might be TRBD1 (6 bases). The germline V gene has CDR1 KGHSH and CDR2 LQKENI. The V gene lost 4 bases and the J gene lost 5 bases, with 20 bases spanning the gap. The CDR3 contains 16 residues. Here the CDR3 DNA reads TGTGCCAGCTCACGACCCCTGCGCAGGGGAGGGTATGGCTACACCTTC. Translation: CASSRPLRRGGYGYTF.

The V and J genes are TRBV28 and TRBJ2-5; D possibly corresponds to TRBD2 (6 bases). V lost 2 bases and J lost 8, with 15 bases in between. This CDR3 is built from 14 residues. Germline V lookup: CDR1 MDHEN, CDR2 SYDVKM. CDR3 loop: CASSLTSRGVTQYF. In DNA, the CDR3 is TGTGCCAGCAGTTTAACTAGCCGGGGAGTAACCCAGTACTTC.

V is TRBV5-6 and J is TRBJ2-1; D is unresolved. Deletions cut 4 bases from V and 7 bases from J, with 12 bases between. The CDR3 consists of 13 residues. Germline V CDR1 and CDR2: SGHDT, YYEEEE. CDR3 region: CASSTILANEQFF. In DNA form, the CDR3 reads TGTGCCAGCAGCACCATATTAGCAAATGAGCAGTTCTTC. Filled out from reference TRBV5-6 and TRBJ2-1, the complete variable domain reads DAGVTQSPTHLIKTRGQQVTLRCSPKSGHDTVSWYQQALGQGPQFIFQYYEEEERQRGNFPDRFSGHQFPNYSSELNVNALLLGDSALYLCASSTILANEQFFGPGTRLTVL.

This sequence joins TRBV27 and TRBJ2-1; TRBD2 is a possible D gene (5 bases). V lost 5 bases to trimming and J lost 6 bases, with 14 bases between them. This CDR3 contains 14 residues. Germline CDR1 is MNHEY and CDR2 is SMNVEV (reference sequence). The CDR3 sequence: CASSHLPRGNEQFF. CDR3 bases: TGTGCCAGCAGTCACCTACCACGGGGCAATGAGCAGTTCTTC.

The chain links TRBV5-1 to TRBJ2-1; TRBD1 aligns across 7 bases. The CDR3 has 15 residues. CDR1 and CDR2 from the germline V gene are SGHRS and YFSETQ. After removal of 0 bases from V and 7 bases from J, the junction contained 7 bases not matched to a gene. The CDR3 is CASSLGQGLGNEQFF. DNA of the CDR3: TGCGCCAGCAGCTTGGGACAGGGCCTTGGGAATGAGCAGTTCTTC.

J is TRBJ2-1 and V is TRBV7-8; D uncertain. There are 14 residues in the CDR3. Between the trimmed V and J ends, which lost 1 base and 6 bases, there was a span of 10 bases. CDR1 and CDR2 from the germline V gene are SGHVS and FQNEAQ. The CDR3 nucleotides are TGTGCCAGCAGCTTAGTCCAGCGTTCCAATGAGCAGTTCTTC. Its protein is CASSLVQRSNEQFF.

This clone has a handful of counts. The chain recombines TRBV9 with TRBJ2-3, with 7 bases identical to TRBD1. The V gene's germline CDR1 is SGDLS and CDR2 YYNGEE. The CDR3 is 16 residues long. The V segment lost 4 bases and the J segment 4 bases; nucleotides outside the gene matches: 12. The CDR3 DNA is TGTGCCAGCAGCCCCACCGAGGGGGCTAGGGCAGATACGCAGTATTTT. Translated, it gives CASSPTEGARADTQYF.

The chain joins TRBV10-3 to TRBJ1-2; D perhaps matches TRBD1 (6 bases). Germline V CDR1 and CDR2: ENHRY, SYGVKD. The CDR3 runs to 13 residues. The V and J ends lost 10 bases and 2 bases respectively, with 14 bases between them. CDR3 sequence (DNA): TGTGCCACCGACCTTGGGGGCAACTATGGCTACACCTTC. Amino acids: CATDLGGNYGYTF.

The V call is TRBV6-5, the J call TRBJ2-1, with D perhaps matching TRBD2 (6 bases). Trimming pared 5 bases from V and 0 bases from J, leaving 11 bases between. The CDR3 consists of 15 residues. The V gene's germline CDR1 is MNHEY and CDR2 SVGAGI. DNA for the CDR3: TGTGCCAGCAGTCGTAGCGGACGCTCCTACAATGAGCAGTTCTTC. The encoded protein is CASSRSGRSYNEQFF.

This sequence joins TRBV6-1 and TRBJ1-2; weak D call: TRBD1 (6 bases). The V and J ends lost 5 bases and 13 bases respectively, with 14 bases between them. CDR1 MNHNS and CDR2 SASEGT come from the germline V gene. This CDR3 is built from 11 residues. CDR3 in amino acids: CASSSGRGFTF. CDR3 nucleotide sequence: TGTGCCAGCAGTTCCGGCAGGGGTTTCACCTTC.

The chain joins TRBV10-1 to TRBJ2-7, with TRBD1 matching 9 bases. Trimming cost V 6 bases and J 7 bases; bases outside gene matches: 13. The CDR3 consists of 15 residues. In germline, CDR1 is WNHNN, CDR2 SYGVQD (reference sequence). CDR3 loop: CASRRSHRGQREQYF. The CDR3 DNA sequence: TGCGCCAGCAGGAGGTCCCACAGGGGGCAGCGAGAGCAGTACTTC.

This chain uses TRBV10-3 with TRBJ2-1; 10 bases line up with TRBD1. With 10 bases clipped from V and 8 bases from J, the junction kept 8 bases outside the gene matches. Germline V CDR1 and CDR2: ENHRY, SYGVKD. CDR3 size: 13 residues. The DNA for the CDR3 is TGTGCCACCTCCGGGACAGGGGAGGATGAGCAGTTCTTC. Protein: CATSGTGEDEQFF.

The chain carries TRBV11-2 and TRBJ1-2, with TRBD1 as a possible D gene (5 bases). The V gene lost 3 bases and the J gene lost 8 bases, with 13 bases spanning the gap. Germline CDR1 reads SGHAT; CDR2 reads FQNNGV. The CDR3 consists of 13 residues. The CDR3 DNA reads TGTGCCAGCAGCTTCGACAGCTCTTGGGGCTACACCTTC. It is translated as CASSFDSSWGYTF.

This clone occurred once. The chain recombines TRBV6-7 with TRBJ2-7, with D possibly matching TRBD2 (6 bases). TRBV6-7 is flagged as an ORF with uncertain function. The CDR3 length is 16 residues. With 3 bases removed from V and 0 bases from J, the gap between germline ends came to 15 bases. The CDR3 sequence: CASSYRPGLYSYEQYF. The CDR3 DNA is TGTGCCAGCAGTTATAGGCCGGGACTTTACTCCTACGAGCAGTACTTC.

This rearrangement joins TRBV19 to TRBJ2-1; the match to TRBD2 covers 8 bases. From germline, CDR1 is LNHDA and CDR2 SQIVND (reference sequence). This CDR3 comprises 14 residues. V dropped 10 bases and J dropped 6; count of bases not matched to a gene: 11. The CDR3: CATQRSGSSNEQFF. The DNA of the CDR3 is TGTGCCACCCAACGAAGCGGGAGCTCCAATGAGCAGTTCTTC. Full variable domain (rest looked up from reference TRBV19 and TRBJ2-1): DGGITQSPKYLFRKEGQNVTLSCEQNLNHDAMYWYRQDPGQGLRLIYYSQIVNDFQKGDIAEGYSVSREKKESFPLTVTSAQKNPTAFYLCATQRSGSSNEQFFGPGTRLTVL.

The chain couples TRBV18 to TRBJ2-3, with D perhaps TRBD2 (5 bases). V lost 6 bases and J lost 2, with 9 bases in between. The CDR3 totals 13 residues. Germline values: CDR1 KGHSH, CDR2 LQKENI. The CDR3 bases are TGTGCCAGCTCGCGGACTTTCACAGATACGCAGTATTTT. Translating gives CASSRTFTDTQYF.

The genes are TRBV10-3 and TRBJ1-1; D is possibly TRBD1 (5 bases). Trimming cost V 10 bases and J 1 base, with 16 bases left between them. Germline V gene data show CDR1 as ENHRY and CDR2 as SYGVKD. The CDR3 has 14 residues. This chain's CDR3 is CATTRDRENTEAFF. The CDR3 region has the DNA TGTGCCACCACGCGAGACAGAGAGAACACTGAAGCTTTCTTT.

The rearrangement joins TRBV7-2 to TRBJ2-4; D is perhaps TRBD1 (5 bases). Per germline, CDR1 SGHTA and CDR2 FQGNSA. The germline V and J ends were trimmed by 1 base and 4 bases, with 8 bases remaining between them. The CDR3 is made up of 14 amino acids. The CDR3 region has the DNA TGTGCCAGCAGCTTAGGGGGCAGAAAAAACATTCAGTACTTC. The encoded protein is CASSLGGRKNIQYF. Full variable domain (outside the CDR3, taken from reference TRBV7-2 and TRBJ2-4): GAGVSQSPSNKVTEKGKDVELRCDPISGHTALYWYRQSLGQGLEFLIYFQGNSAPDKSGLPSDRFSAERTGGSVSTLTIQRTQQEDSAVYLCASSLGGRKNIQYFGAGTRLSVL.

The chain carries TRBV19 and TRBJ1-5; D is possibly TRBD1 (5 bases). The V gene lost 10 bases and the J gene lost 0 bases, with 13 bases spanning the gap. The CDR3 runs to 14 residues. From germline, CDR1 is LNHDA and CDR2 SQIVND (reference sequence). CDR3 sequence: CATETVYSNQPQHF. CDR3 DNA: TGTGCCACTGAGACAGTTTATAGCAATCAGCCCCAGCATTTT.